These 6 T cell receptor beta chains were sequenced from one sample in a study of control samples from healthy donors and cancer patients. The assay was immunoSEQ multiplex PCR, and TCRdb's table has in-frame clones only and misses some. In all, the sample yields approximately 190,000 clones. Sequencing was done on a sample of blood. Every receptor here comes from a woman aged 25 to 39 in good health.

This chain connects TRBV10-3 to TRBJ1-1; 8 bases line up with TRBD1. The length of the CDR3 is 17 residues. J was trimmed by 2 bases and V by 2 bases; bases with no gene match: 10. CDR1 is ENHRY, CDR2 SYGVKD, per germline. The CDR3 DNA reads as TGTGCCATCAGTGAGACGCGGACAGGGTATCCCAACACTGAAGCTTTCTTT. Residues: CAISETRTGYPNTEAFF.

The chain joins TRBV4-1 to TRBJ1-2; D is undetermined. Germline lookup yields CDR1 MGHRA and CDR2 YSYEKL. V lost 4 bases, J lost 4 bases, and 16 bases lay in between. CDR3 length: 15 amino acids. CDR3 loop: CASSPTDLPVYGYTF. The CDR3 coding sequence is TGCGCCAGCAGCCCCACTGACCTCCCGGTCTATGGCTACACCTTC.

The chain is built from TRBV27 and TRBJ1-2; 9 bases map to TRBD1. The V gene end was trimmed by 7 bases and the J gene end by 3 bases; junction bases not matched to a gene: 12. The CDR3 is 16 amino acids. Germline CDR1 and CDR2: MNHEY and SMNVEV (reference sequence). The CDR3 is CASKASNRGRDYGYTF. CDR3 DNA: TGTGCCAGCAAGGCATCAAACAGGGGGCGCGACTATGGCTACACCTTC.

The V gene is TRBV4-1, the J gene TRBJ2-5, with D perhaps TRBD1 (5 bases). The germline gives CDR1 MGHRA, CDR2 YSYEKL. The CDR3 has 14 residues. V lost 2 bases to trimming and J lost 3 bases, with 10 bases between them. CDR3 in DNA: TGCGCCAGCAGCCAAAAGGGGCGCGAAGAGACCCAGTACTTC. Translated, it gives CASSQKGREETQYF.

The chain links TRBV29-1 to TRBJ2-7; 10 bases are shared with TRBD1. CDR1 is SQVTM and CDR2 is ANQGSEA in the germline V gene. CDR3 size: 12 residues. After removal of 5 bases from V and 7 bases from J, the junction contained 5 bases not matched to a gene. The CDR3 DNA reads TGCAGCGTTAGCCGGGACAGGGGAGAGCAGTACTTC. It yields the protein CSVSRDRGEQYF.

This chain uses TRBV2 with TRBJ1-3; D is ambiguous. Trimming left V 3 bases short and J 0 bases short, with 3 bases between. This CDR3 is built from 13 residues. The V gene's germline CDR1 is SNHLY and CDR2 FYNNEI. The CDR3 protein is CASSEDSGNTIYF. Written as DNA, the CDR3 is TGTGCCAGCAGTGAGGACTCTGGAAACACCATATATTTT.